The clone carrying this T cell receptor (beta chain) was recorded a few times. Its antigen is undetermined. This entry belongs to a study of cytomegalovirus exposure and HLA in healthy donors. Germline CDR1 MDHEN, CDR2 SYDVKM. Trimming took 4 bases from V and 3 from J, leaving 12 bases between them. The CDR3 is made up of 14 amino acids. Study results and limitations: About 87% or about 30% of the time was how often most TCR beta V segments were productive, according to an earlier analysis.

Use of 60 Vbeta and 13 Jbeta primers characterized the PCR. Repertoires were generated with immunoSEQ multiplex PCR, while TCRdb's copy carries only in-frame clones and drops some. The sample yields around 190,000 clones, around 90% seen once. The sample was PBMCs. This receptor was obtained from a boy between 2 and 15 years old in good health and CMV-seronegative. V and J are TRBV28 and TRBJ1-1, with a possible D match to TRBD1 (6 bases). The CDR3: CASSSGVRYTEAFF. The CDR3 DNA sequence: TGTGCCAGCAGTTCAGGGGTGCGGTACACTGAAGCTTTCTTT.